One and the same sample provided the 21 T cell receptor beta chains below, sequenced in a study of radiation and T cells in renal cell carcinoma (dated by TCRdb to 2018 to 2020). Library creation used the immunoSEQ multiplex PCR assay. In TCRdb, the immuneACCESS table is reduced to in-frame sequences with V and J assigned. These tables do not hold every clone; where another copy was compared, an unresolved V gene accounts for under half, and the others remain unexplained. In this sample the table shows 130,000 to 150,000 clones, about 87% of which occur a single time. The ten largest account for about 4.3% of the sample. Reading the label with the study, this specimen's time point is: baseline pretreatment blood. The sample's treatment or condition label, decoded: 15 Gy SBRT to primary tumor, nephrectomy 4 weeks later. The sample consisted of blood, taken from a patient whose treatment included radiotherapy and nephrectomy. All receptors come from a woman in her 70s with renal cell carcinoma.

The chain joins TRBV29-1 to TRBJ2-7; either TRBD1 or TRBD2 may fit D (7 bases each). Per germline, CDR1 SQVTM and CDR2 ANQGSEA. The CDR3 is made up of 13 amino acids. V was clipped by 0 bases and J by 7 bases, with 13 bases between them. CDR3: CSVEDDREGEQYF. In DNA form, the CDR3 reads TGCAGCGTTGAAGACGACAGGGAGGGAGAGCAGTACTTC.

V and J are TRBV5-1 and TRBJ2-2, with D hard to call. Germline lookup yields CDR1 SGHRS and CDR2 YFSETQ. The CDR3 spans 17 residues. V shed 5 bases and J shed 2 bases, with 19 bases lying between them. CDR3 nucleotides: TGCGCCAGCAGTCGTCGCTCCACCCCGGCCAACACCGGGGAGCTGTTTTTT. It is translated as CASSRRSTPANTGELFF.

The rearrangement joins TRBV9 to TRBJ1-3; 7 bases fit TRBD1. The ends lost 1 base at V and 0 bases at J; junction bases unmatched: 4. This CDR3 spans 16 amino acids. Germline CDR1 SGDLS, CDR2 YYNGEE. The DNA of the CDR3 is TGTGCCAGCAGCGTATTCGACAGGGACTCTGGAAACACCATATATTTT. Its translation: CASSVFDRDSGNTIYF.

The chain carries TRBV5-1 and TRBJ2-7; D gene uncertain. The CDR3 covers 14 residues. V was cut by 2 bases and J by 7 bases, with 16 bases left in between. In germline, CDR1 is SGHRS, CDR2 YFSETQ. Here the CDR3 reads CASSFAGEQGEQYF. The CDR3 bases are TGCGCCAGCAGCTTCGCAGGAGAACAAGGGGAGCAGTACTTC. Drawing the rest from reference TRBV5-1 and TRBJ2-7, the complete variable domain is KAGVTQTPRYLIKTRGQQVTLSCSPISGHRSVSWYQQTPGQGLQFLFEYFSETQRNKGNFPGRFSGRQFSNSRSEMNVSTLELGDSALYLCASSFAGEQGEQYFGPGTRLTVT.

As regards this clone: Other nucleotide sequences in the sample specify the same CDR3. The gene calls are TRBV29-1 and TRBJ1-2, with D perhaps matching TRBD1 (6 bases). The germline gives CDR1 SQVTM, CDR2 ANQGSEA. The CDR3 runs to 12 residues. V was cut by 2 bases and J by 2 bases, with 6 bases left in between. The CDR3 loop is CSVERGNYGYTF. The CDR3 DNA reads TGCAGCGTTGAAAGGGGGAACTATGGCTACACCTTC.

The chain joins TRBV18 to TRBJ2-1; 14 bases are a match to TRBD2. CDR3 length equals 15 residues. The germline V gene encodes CDR1 KGHSH and CDR2 LQKENI. J lost 14 bases, V lost 3 bases, and 9 bases had no gene match. The CDR3 region is CASSPGTSGGLGEFF. The CDR3, as DNA: TGTGCCAGCTCACCTGGGACTAGCGGGGGTCTAGGAGAGTTCTTC.

This chain links TRBV30 with TRBJ2-3; D may match TRBD1 or TRBD2 (5 bases each). V lost 2 bases to trimming and J lost 0 bases, with 12 bases between them. Germline CDR1 GTSNPN, CDR2 SVGIG (reference sequence). The CDR3 runs to 15 residues. The CDR3 bases are TGTGCCTGGAGTCGGGACGACCCTAGCACAGATACGCAGTATTTT. This translates into CAWSRDDPSTDTQYF.

This sequence joins TRBV9 and TRBJ2-7; D is unresolved. The V end lost 3 bases, the J end lost 6 bases, and 16 bases lay between the germline ends. The CDR3 is 14 residues long. The germline CDR1 and CDR2 sequences are SGDLS and YYNGEE. CDR3 sequence: CASSAHFQVGEQYF. The CDR3 nucleotides read TGTGCCAGCAGCGCTCACTTCCAGGTGGGCGAGCAGTACTTC.

V gene TRBV10-3 combines with J gene TRBJ2-2; D is unclear. The CDR3 is made up of 12 amino acids. V dropped 0 bases and J dropped 8 bases, with 4 bases sitting between them. Germline V gene data show CDR1 as ENHRY and CDR2 as SYGVKD. For the CDR3, the DNA is TGTGCCATCAGTGAGTCGGGTGGGGAGCTGTTTTTT. Its translation is CAISESGGELFF.

The chain is built from TRBV30 and TRBJ1-2; D ambiguous. Trimming removed 5 bases at V and 8 bases at J, with 15 bases between. This CDR3 comprises 12 residues. Germline CDR1 reads GTSNPN; CDR2 reads SVGIG (reference sequence). The CDR3 DNA reads as TGTGCCTGGGGTGGAACTTCTGGGGGCTACACCTTC. This codes for CAWGGTSGGYTF.

V is TRBV9 and J is TRBJ2-7, with D perhaps being TRBD1 or TRBD2 (5 bases each). Trimming shortened V by 2 bases and J by 1 base, and 13 bases separated the two germline ends. CDR1 is SGDLS and CDR2 is YYNGEE in the germline V gene. The CDR3 extends over 15 amino acids. DNA of the CDR3: TGTGCCAGCAGCGTGGGGGTCCAGGGTTCCTACGAGCAGTACTTC. Translated, it gives CASSVGVQGSYEQYF.

The chain recombines TRBV5-4 with TRBJ2-1; D remains ambiguous. CDR1 and CDR2 (germline): SGHNT, YYREEE (reference sequence). Trimming removed 3 bases at V and 6 bases at J, with 7 bases between. The CDR3 sequence is 12 residues long. Written as DNA, the CDR3 is TGTGCCAGCAGCTCTGTGGGCAATGAGCAGTTCTTC. Translating gives CASSSVGNEQFF. The whole variable domain, remainder taken from reference TRBV5-4 and TRBJ2-1, is ETGVTQSPTHLIKTRGQQVTLRCSSQSGHNTVSWYQQALGQGPQFIFQYYREEENGRGNFPPRFSGLQFPNYSSELNVNALELDDSALYLCASSSVGNEQFFGPGTRLTVL.

The chain links TRBV28 to TRBJ1-2; possibly TRBD1 for D (6 bases). Trimming removed 6 bases at V and 3 bases at J, with 8 bases between. The CDR3 length is 12 residues. Per the germline V gene, CDR1 is MDHEN and CDR2 is SYDVKM. Here the CDR3 DNA reads TGTGCCAGCAGAAGGACAGACTATGGCTACACCTTC. This encodes CASRRTDYGYTF.

The chain employs TRBV28 and TRBJ1-1, with unresolved D. This CDR3 comprises 12 residues. V was trimmed by 6 bases and J by 4 bases, leaving 9 bases between them. In germline, CDR1 is MDHEN, CDR2 SYDVKM. In DNA form, the CDR3 reads TGTGCCAGCAGCTACAGACGCACTGAAGCTTTCTTT. Protein sequence: CASSYRRTEAFF.

V and J are TRBV6-1 and TRBJ1-1; 9 bases line up with TRBD1. Germline CDR1 reads MNHNS; CDR2 reads SASEGT. Trimming at V came to 9 bases and at J to 4 bases, leaving 9 bases not matched to a gene. CDR3 length: 14 residues. The CDR3 region is CARADRGRVTEAFF. In DNA, the CDR3 is TGTGCCAGAGCGGACAGGGGACGGGTCACTGAAGCTTTCTTT.

The sample holds one count of this clone. The V and J genes are TRBV5-1 and TRBJ2-7; perhaps TRBD1 as D (6 bases). Per germline, CDR1 SGHRS and CDR2 YFSETQ. Trimming stripped 4 bases from V and 0 bases from J, with 14 bases between. The CDR3 has 15 amino acids. The CDR3 DNA sequence: TGCGCCAGCAGCCCGACTGACAGGAACTCCTACGAGCAGTACTTC. As protein: CASSPTDRNSYEQYF.

J is TRBJ2-3 and V is TRBV7-8, with 10 bases fitting TRBD1. The germline V gene encodes CDR1 SGHVS and CDR2 FQNEAQ. CDR3 size: 14 residues. V dropped 5 bases and J dropped 4; count of bases not matched to a gene: 3. Here the CDR3 reads CASSDRGPADTQYF. CDR3 nucleotides: TGTGCCAGCAGCGACAGGGGGCCGGCAGATACGCAGTATTTT.

The chain joins TRBV30 to TRBJ2-7; either TRBD1 or TRBD2 may fit D (5 bases each). The germline CDR1 and CDR2 sequences are GTSNPN and SVGIG (reference sequence). Trimming left V 0 bases short and J 12 bases short, with 18 bases between. This CDR3 is 13 amino acids long. The CDR3 loop reads CAWSVPGDPRPYF. CDR3 bases: TGTGCCTGGAGTGTACCCGGGGACCCAAGGCCGTACTTC.

This clone has only a few counts. The V call is TRBV11-3, the J call TRBJ1-1, with 10 positions matching TRBD1. The V segment lost 5 bases and the J segment 10 bases; nucleotides outside the gene matches: 10. The CDR3 has 14 residues. In germline, CDR1 is SGHNT, CDR2 YENEEA. The CDR3 nucleotides read TGTGCCAGCAGCCCGTTCGGGGGGACAGGGGCAGCTTTCTTT. Its protein is CASSPFGGTGAAFF. Using reference TRBV11-3 and TRBJ1-1 for the parts outside the CDR3, the full variable domain is EAGVVQSPRYKIIEKKQPVAFWCNPISGHNTLYWYLQNLGQGPELLIRYENEEAVDDSQLPKDRFSAERLKGVDSTLKIQPAELGDSAVYLCASSPFGGTGAAFFGQGTRLTVV.

The chain employs TRBV6-6 and TRBJ1-3, with D hard to call. Trimming cost V 5 bases and J 2 bases, with 13 bases left between them. Germline lookup yields CDR1 MNHNY and CDR2 SVGAGI (reference sequence). CDR3 length: 15 amino acids. DNA of the CDR3: TGTGCCAGCAGTGCCACCCGACACCCTGGAAACACCATATATTTT. Protein product: CASSATRHPGNTIYF.

The chain links TRBV6-4 to TRBJ1-6; 9 bases fit TRBD1. From germline, CDR1 is MRHNA and CDR2 SNTAGT. The CDR3 is made up of 14 amino acids. The trim removed 6 bases at V and 8 bases at J, leaving 5 bases unmatched. CDR3 bases: TGTGCCAGCAGGGGGACAGGGTACGATTCACCCCTCCACTTT. Its protein product is CASRGTGYDSPLHF.